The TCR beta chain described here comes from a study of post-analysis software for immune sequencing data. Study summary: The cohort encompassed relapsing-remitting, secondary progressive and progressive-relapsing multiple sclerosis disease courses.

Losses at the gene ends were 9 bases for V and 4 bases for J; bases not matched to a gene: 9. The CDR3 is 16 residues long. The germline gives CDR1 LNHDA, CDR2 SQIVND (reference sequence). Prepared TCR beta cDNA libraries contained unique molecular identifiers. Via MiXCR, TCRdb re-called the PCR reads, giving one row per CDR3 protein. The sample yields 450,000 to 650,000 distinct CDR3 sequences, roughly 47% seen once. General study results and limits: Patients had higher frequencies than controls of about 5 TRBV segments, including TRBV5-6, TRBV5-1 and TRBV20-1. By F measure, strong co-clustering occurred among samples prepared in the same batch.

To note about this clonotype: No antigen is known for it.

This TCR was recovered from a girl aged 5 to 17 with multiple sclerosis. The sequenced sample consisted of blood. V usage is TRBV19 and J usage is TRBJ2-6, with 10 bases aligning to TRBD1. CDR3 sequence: CASRDRGGSGANVLTF. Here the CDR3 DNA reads TGTGCCAGCCGGGACAGGGGAGGATCGGGGGCCAACGTCCTGACTTTC.